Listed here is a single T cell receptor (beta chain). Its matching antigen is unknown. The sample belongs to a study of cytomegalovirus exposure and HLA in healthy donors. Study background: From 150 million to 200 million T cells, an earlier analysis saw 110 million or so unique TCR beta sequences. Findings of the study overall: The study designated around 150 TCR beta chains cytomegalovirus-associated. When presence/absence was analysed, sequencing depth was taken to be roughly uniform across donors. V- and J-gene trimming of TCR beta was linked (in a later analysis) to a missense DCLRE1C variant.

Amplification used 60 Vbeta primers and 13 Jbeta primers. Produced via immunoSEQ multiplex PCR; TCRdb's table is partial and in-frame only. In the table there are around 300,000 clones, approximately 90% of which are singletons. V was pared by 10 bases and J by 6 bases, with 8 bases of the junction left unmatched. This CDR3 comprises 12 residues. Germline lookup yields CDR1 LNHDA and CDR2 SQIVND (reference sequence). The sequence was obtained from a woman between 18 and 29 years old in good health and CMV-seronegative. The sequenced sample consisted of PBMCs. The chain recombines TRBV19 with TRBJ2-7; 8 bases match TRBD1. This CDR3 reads CATSPGGREQYF. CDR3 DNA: TGTGCCACCTCTCCAGGGGGCCGCGAGCAGTACTTC. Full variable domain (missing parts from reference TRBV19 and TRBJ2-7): DGGITQSPKYLFRKEGQNVTLSCEQNLNHDAMYWYRQDPGQGLRLIYYSQIVNDFQKGDIAEGYSVSREKKESFPLTVTSAQKNPTAFYLCATSPGGREQYFGPGTRLTVT.